These 27 T cell receptor beta chains share one sample of origin, sequenced in a study of brain T cells in children with intractable seizures. Profiled with immunoSEQ multiplex PCR; TCRdb holds only in-frame clones, not every one. The table lists 340,000 or so clones, nearly 95% of them singletons. Stated time point: blood from clinic visit 5 months post-surgery; TSC patient then seizure free. The sample was peripheral blood, taken less than 6 months after surgery. These receptors were collected from a boy under two years old with tuberous sclerosis and intractable seizures.

The gene calls are TRBV3-1 (or the pseudogene TRBV3-2) and TRBJ2-1, with TRBD2 as a possible D gene (5 bases). Germline V lookup: CDR1 LGHDT, CDR2 YNNKEL (reference sequence). V gave up 4 bases and J gave up 8 bases, with 21 bases separating them. The CDR3 covers 16 residues. The CDR3 is CASSPKLASWVYEQFF. The CDR3 DNA follows: TGTGCCAGCAGCCCCAAACTTGCTAGCTGGGTCTATGAGCAGTTCTTC.

CDR3 protein: CASSLDFTGAYEQYF. DNA for the CDR3: TGTGCCAGCAGCTTAGACTTCACAGGGGCCTACGAGCAGTACTTC. The rearrangement joins TRBV11-2 to TRBJ2-7, with 7 bases identical to TRBD1. J gave up 2 bases and V 0 bases, and 4 bases lay outside the gene matches. Germline lookup yields CDR1 SGHAT and CDR2 FQNNGV. The CDR3 is 15 residues long.

J is TRBJ1-6 and V is TRBV5-1, with 8 bases lining up with TRBD1. The CDR3 covers 16 residues. CDR1 and CDR2 from the germline V gene are SGHRS and YFSETQ. Trimming took 0 bases from V and 11 from J; bases not matched to a gene: 10. CDR3 residues: CASSLAETGGIAPLHF. The CDR3 nucleotides read TGCGCCAGCAGCTTGGCCGAAACAGGGGGGATAGCACCCCTCCACTTT. The whole variable domain, filled in from reference TRBV5-1 and TRBJ1-6, reads KAGVTQTPRYLIKTRGQQVTLSCSPISGHRSVSWYQQTPGQGLQFLFEYFSETQRNKGNFPGRFSGRQFSNSRSEMNVSTLELGDSALYLCASSLAETGGIAPLHFGNGTRLTVT.

In this sample, this clone turned up once. The chain combines TRBV3-1 (or the pseudogene TRBV3-2) with TRBJ2-1; D tentatively reads TRBD1 or TRBD2 (6 bases each). This CDR3 spans 16 amino acids. Trimming stripped 3 bases from V and 8 bases from J, with 20 bases between. From germline, CDR1 is LGHDT and CDR2 YNNKEL (reference sequence). Written as DNA, the CDR3 is TGTGCCAGCAGCCACCCAAAGGGGGGCTACTCGGATGAGCAGTTCTTC. Translation: CASSHPKGGYSDEQFF.

The rearrangement links TRBV6-5 to TRBJ1-6; possibly TRBD1 for D (5 bases). V dropped 4 bases and J dropped 2 bases, with 12 bases sitting between them. Germline V gives CDR1 MNHEY, CDR2 SVGAGI. This CDR3 contains 16 residues. The CDR3 DNA follows: TGTGCCAGCAGTTCCGGGACGGAGGCCTATAATTCACCCCTCCACTTT. It yields the protein CASSSGTEAYNSPLHF.

The chain carries TRBV11-3 and TRBJ1-2; 7 bases are a match to TRBD1. V shed 5 bases, J shed 4 bases, and the junction held 4 bases outside the gene matches. Per the germline V gene, CDR1 is SGHNT and CDR2 is YENEEA. The CDR3 is 13 residues long. CDR3 sequence: CASSLGQAYGYTF. CDR3 DNA sequence: TGTGCCAGCAGCCTCGGACAGGCCTATGGCTACACCTTC.

The chain has TRBV30 and TRBJ2-7, with 8 bases identical to TRBD2. Germline V gene data show CDR1 as GTSNPN and CDR2 as SVGIG (reference sequence). The CDR3 consists of 15 residues. The J segment lost 3 bases and the V segment lost 3 bases, leaving 10 bases of the junction unmatched. The CDR3 here is CAWSPGGEGLYEQYF. Here the CDR3 DNA reads TGTGCCTGGAGCCCCGGGGGGGAGGGCCTCTACGAGCAGTACTTC. Full variable domain (rest looked up from reference TRBV30 and TRBJ2-7): SQTIHQWPATLVQPVGSPLSLECTVEGTSNPNLYWYRQAAGRGLQLLFYSVGIGQISSEVPQNLSASRPQDRQFILSSKKLLLSDSGFYLCAWSPGGEGLYEQYFGPGTRLTVT.

This chain joins TRBV5-1 and TRBJ2-5, with D possibly TRBD2 on 6 matching bases. V lost 4 bases, J lost 3 bases, and 7 bases lay in between. The CDR3 is 12 amino acids. Germline CDR1 is SGHRS and CDR2 is YFSETQ. CDR3 DNA: TGCGCCAGCAGCGGCGGGGAAGAGACCCAGTACTTC. This codes for CASSGGEETQYF.

This rearrangement joins TRBV2 to TRBJ2-7; 13 positions match TRBD2. The CDR3 has 17 amino acids. Germline V lookup: CDR1 SNHLY, CDR2 FYNNEI. V gave up 4 bases and J gave up 3 bases; unmatched junction bases: 9. CDR3 region: CASSAPGLAGRSYEQYF. CDR3 nucleotides: TGTGCCAGCAGTGCTCCGGGACTAGCGGGAAGAAGCTACGAGCAGTACTTC.

V and J are TRBV2 and TRBJ2-7, with 8 bases lining up with TRBD2. J was trimmed by 1 base and V by 6 bases; bases with no gene match: 5. Germline assignment: CDR1 SNHLY and CDR2 FYNNEI. CDR3 size: 14 residues. The CDR3 bases are TGTGCCAGCAGGAGGACTAGCCAATCCTACGAGCAGTACTTC. Translating gives CASRRTSQSYEQYF.

The genes are TRBV9 and TRBJ2-3, with D unclear. CDR3 length equals 14 residues. Trimming pared 0 bases from V and 3 bases from J, leaving 8 bases between. Germline CDR1 reads SGDLS; CDR2 reads YYNGEE. CDR3 DNA sequence: TGTGCCAGCAGCGTAGGTCGGAGAACAGATACGCAGTATTTT. Its protein product is CASSVGRRTDTQYF.

V usage is TRBV6-6 and J usage is TRBJ1-3; D not resolved. The germline gives CDR1 MNHNY, CDR2 SVGAGI (reference sequence). This CDR3 has 14 residues. V was shortened by 7 bases and J by 3 bases, with 13 bases between the two germline ends. CDR3 bases: TGTGCCAGCATCAAAAGCGGAGGTGGAAACACCATATATTTT. Protein: CASIKSGGGNTIYF.

This clone was seen only once. The chain joins TRBV28 to TRBJ1-1; no definite D call. The length of the CDR3 is 12 residues. Germline assignment: CDR1 MDHEN and CDR2 SYDVKM. Trimming left V 2 bases short and J 8 bases short, with 9 bases between. CDR3 amino acids: CASSLTRAEAFF. CDR3 bases: TGTGCCAGCAGTTTAACGAGAGCAGAAGCTTTCTTT.

This clone was seen a single time. V and J are TRBV2 and TRBJ2-7; D is possibly TRBD2 (6 bases). This CDR3 contains 14 residues. Germline CDR1 SNHLY, CDR2 FYNNEI. The V end lost 6 bases, the J end lost 6 bases, and 18 bases lay between the germline ends. CDR3 sequence (DNA): TGTGCCAGCAGAGGCGGGACGGGAGTCACCGAGCAGTACTTC. Amino acids: CASRGGTGVTEQYF.

The V gene is TRBV9, the J gene TRBJ1-3, with a possible D match to TRBD1 (5 bases). This CDR3 is built from 15 residues. With 3 bases removed from V and 0 bases from J, the gap between germline ends came to 10 bases. Germline loops: CDR1 SGDLS, CDR2 YYNGEE. The CDR3 nucleotides are TGTGCCAGCAGCGGCAGGGACTTCTCTGGAAACACCATATATTTT. It translates to CASSGRDFSGNTIYF.

The genes are TRBV28 and TRBJ2-2; perhaps D is TRBD1 or TRBD2 (5 bases each). Trimming removed 3 bases from V and 4 bases from J, with 9 bases in between. Looked up from germline, CDR1 is MDHEN and CDR2 is SYDVKM. This CDR3 is built from 14 residues. In nucleotides, the CDR3 is TGTGCCAGCAGTTTGGGGCTAGCCACCGGGGAGCTGTTTTTT. Translated: CASSLGLATGELFF.

This clone appeared a single time. This chain connects TRBV28 to TRBJ2-7, with D perhaps TRBD1 (6 bases). The CDR3 is 13 residues long. V was clipped by 6 bases and J by 5 bases, with 14 bases between them. The V gene's germline CDR1 is MDHEN and CDR2 SYDVKM. CDR3 loop: CASSPGAGDEQYF. CDR3 nucleotides: TGTGCCAGCAGCCCAGGGGCGGGCGACGAGCAGTACTTC.

The rearrangement uses TRBV9 and TRBJ2-1, with 7 bases fitting TRBD2. CDR3 length: 16 amino acids. V gave up 1 base and J gave up 0 bases; unmatched junction bases: 4. Germline lookup yields CDR1 SGDLS and CDR2 YYNGEE. The CDR3 DNA follows: TGTGCCAGCAGCGTACAGCGCGGGAGCTCCTACAATGAGCAGTTCTTC. Amino acid sequence: CASSVQRGSSYNEQFF.

CDR3 coding DNA: TGTGCCAGCAGTTACCCAGACAGGGAATCAAAACAGCCCCAGCATTTT. Translated: CASSYPDRESKQPQHF. The rearrangement uses TRBV6-6 and TRBJ1-5; 7 bases match TRBD1. The CDR3 contains 16 residues. The germline CDR1 and CDR2 sequences are MNHNY and SVGAGI (reference sequence). The J segment lost 7 bases and the V segment lost 2 bases, leaving 11 bases of the junction unmatched.

Here the CDR3 reads CASSSGQGVSGELFF. The CDR3 bases are TGTGCCAGCAGTTCGGGACAGGGGGTTTCCGGGGAGCTGTTTTTT. This chain connects TRBV6-2 or TRBV6-3 to TRBJ2-2; 11 nucleotides line up with TRBD1. Per germline, CDR1 MNHEY and CDR2 SVGEGT. V gave up 4 bases and J gave up 6 bases; unmatched junction bases: 4. This CDR3 spans 15 amino acids.

As DNA, the CDR3 is TGTGCCAGTAGCCCCACTTGGACAGGGGGCCCTAAACATGGCTACACCTTC. As protein: CASSPTWTGGPKHGYTF. The genes are TRBV19 and TRBJ1-2; 11 bases align to TRBD1. Germline CDR1 is LNHDA and CDR2 is SQIVND (reference sequence). The CDR3 has 17 residues. J was trimmed by 6 bases and V by 6 bases; bases with no gene match: 15. The variable domain in full, with the rest retrieved from reference TRBV19 and TRBJ1-2, is DGGITQSPKYLFRKEGQNVTLSCEQNLNHDAMYWYRQDPGQGLRLIYYSQIVNDFQKGDIAEGYSVSREKKESFPLTVTSAQKNPTAFYLCASSPTWTGGPKHGYTFGSGTRLTVV.

The chain uses TRBV3-1 (or the pseudogene TRBV3-2) and TRBJ2-5; D is unresolved. The CDR3 length is 12 residues. Trimming stripped 6 bases from V and 4 bases from J, with 9 bases between. Germline CDR1 and CDR2: LGHDT and YNNKEL (reference sequence). The CDR3 protein is CASSRRGETQYF. In DNA form, the CDR3 reads TGTGCCAGCAGTAGGCGAGGAGAGACCCAGTACTTC.

This chain links TRBV5-1 with TRBJ2-2, with 11 bases lining up with TRBD2. The CDR3 runs 17 residues. Germline CDR1 is SGHRS and CDR2 is YFSETQ. J lost 7 bases, V lost 0 bases, and 8 bases had no gene match. CDR3 residues: CASSLEELAGAGGELFF. The CDR3 DNA is TGCGCCAGCAGCTTGGAAGAACTAGCGGGAGCGGGCGGGGAGCTGTTTTTT.

The V call is TRBV6-5, the J call TRBJ2-1; D unresolved. The CDR3 is made up of 12 amino acids. Germline V CDR1 and CDR2: MNHEY, SVGAGI. V lost 7 bases and J 3 bases, leaving 7 bases between the germline ends. The CDR3 DNA sequence: TGTGCCAGCACCTCTAACTACAATGAGCAGTTCTTC. Translated: CASTSNYNEQFF.

This clone was seen a few times. Written as DNA, the CDR3 is TGTGCCAGCAGCTTAGGGTTTGAAGGCGGAGTGAACACTGAAGCTTTCTTT. Translating it yields CASSLGFEGGVNTEAFF. This chain connects TRBV7-9 to TRBJ1-1, with D uncertain. The CDR3 is 17 amino acids. The V and J ends lost 1 base and 0 bases respectively, with 15 bases between them. Per the germline V gene, CDR1 is SEHNR and CDR2 is FQNEAQ (reference sequence). Combining the CDR3 with reference TRBV7-9 and TRBJ1-1 gives the whole variable domain DTGVSQNPRHKITKRGQNVTFRCDPISEHNRLYWYRQTLGQGPEFLTYFQNEAQLEKSRLLSDRFSAERPKGSFSTLEIQRTEQGDSAMYLCASSLGFEGGVNTEAFFGQGTRLTVV.

The rearrangement uses TRBV7-6 and TRBJ1-1; perhaps TRBD1 as D (6 bases). Trimming removed 3 bases from V and 3 bases from J, with 8 bases in between. Germline V CDR1 and CDR2: SGHVS, FNYEAQ. The CDR3 has 13 residues. CDR3 nucleotides: TGTGCCAGCAGCTTTCGACAGGACACTGAAGCTTTCTTT. Protein sequence: CASSFRQDTEAFF. The entire variable domain, with the rest obtained from reference TRBV7-6 and TRBJ1-1, is as follows: GAGVSQSPRYKVTKRGQDVALRCDPISGHVSLYWYRQALGQGPEFLTYFNYEAQQDKSGLPNDRFSAERPEGSISTLTIQRTEQRDSAMYRCASSFRQDTEAFFGQGTRLTVV.

The J gene is TRBJ1-6, the V gene TRBV3-1 (or the pseudogene TRBV3-2); the D gene is possibly TRBD1 (5 bases). Trimming took off 1 base at V and 4 bases at J, with 8 bases between the two ends. The CDR3 spans 15 residues. CDR1 is LGHDT, CDR2 YNNKEL, per germline (reference sequence). CDR3 region: CASSQGREYNSPLHF. The CDR3, as DNA: TGTGCCAGCAGCCAAGGCAGGGAATATAATTCACCCCTCCACTTT.